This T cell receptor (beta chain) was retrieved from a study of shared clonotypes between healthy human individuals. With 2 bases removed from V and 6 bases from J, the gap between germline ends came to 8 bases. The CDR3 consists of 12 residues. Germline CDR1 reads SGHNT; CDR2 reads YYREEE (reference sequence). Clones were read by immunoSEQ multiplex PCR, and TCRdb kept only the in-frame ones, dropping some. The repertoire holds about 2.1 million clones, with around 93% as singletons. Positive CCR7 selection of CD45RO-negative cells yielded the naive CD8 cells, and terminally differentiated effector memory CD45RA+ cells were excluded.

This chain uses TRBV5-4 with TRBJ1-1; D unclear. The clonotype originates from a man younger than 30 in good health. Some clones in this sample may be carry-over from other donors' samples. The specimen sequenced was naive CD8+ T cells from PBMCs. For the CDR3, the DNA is TGTGCCAGCAGCTTAGGTTACGCTGAAGCTTTCTTT. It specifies CASSLGYAEAFF.